The 5 T cell receptor beta chains below were found in one sample sequenced in a study of T-cell reconstitution after alpha-beta-depleted transplantation in children (dated by TCRdb to about 2016). The library was produced with PCR. TCRdb shows the sequencer as Illumina HiSeq 2500. To normalize quantification of the TCRbeta repertoire, the TCR libraries were built with molecular barcoding that relied on unique molecular identifiers. TCRdb handled the public reads itself, with Q25 trimming in fastp and clone calling in MiXCR, and kept productive beta chains. When rows share a CDR3 protein, they turn into one entry using the most common DNA and genes. The sample table shows roughly 610,000 distinct CDR3 sequences, and 10% to 13% are seen once. The ten largest clonotypes hold less than 5% of the sample. The specimen comprised PBMCs from the stem cell graft donor, sampled from the stem cell graft. Receptors originate from a human donor who donated a stem cell graft to a child with acute myeloid leukemia.

This chain uses TRBV7-2 with TRBJ1-3; D ambiguous. Germline V lookup: CDR1 SGHTA, CDR2 FQGNSA. V was trimmed by 5 bases and J by 3 bases, leaving 17 bases between them. This CDR3 has 16 amino acids. The CDR3 spells CASSPQVPLIGNTIYF. Here the CDR3 DNA reads TGTGCCAGCAGCCCCCAGGTCCCCCTTATTGGAAACACCATATATTTT.

This clonotype was counted ten times or more. V gene TRBV6-2 or TRBV6-3 combines with J gene TRBJ2-4, with 7 positions matching TRBD1. This CDR3 is built from 16 residues. V lost 4 bases and J lost 0; bases outside the gene matches: 6. Germline V gene data show CDR1 as MNHEY and CDR2 as SVGEGT. The DNA of the CDR3 is TGTGCCAGCAGTTTACCGACAGGGATAGCCAAAAACATTCAGTACTTC. Its translation: CASSLPTGIAKNIQYF.

This clonotype was recorded at least ten times. The V call is TRBV20-1, the J call TRBJ2-4; D might be TRBD1 or TRBD2, each matching 5 bases. V shed 0 bases and J shed 6 bases, with 15 bases lying between them. In germline, CDR1 is DFQATT, CDR2 SNEGSKA (reference sequence). This CDR3 comprises 15 residues. In DNA form, the CDR3 reads TGCAGTGCTAGAGATTCGTGGGGGAGTGTAAACATTCAGTACTTC. Its protein is CSARDSWGSVNIQYF.

The chain recombines TRBV7-9 with TRBJ2-7; TRBD1 agrees at 11 bases. Germline CDR1 SEHNR, CDR2 FQNEAQ (reference sequence). This CDR3 has 15 amino acids. The J segment lost 5 bases and the V segment lost 5 bases, leaving 8 bases of the junction unmatched. The CDR3: CASSRGQGATDEQYF. The CDR3, as DNA: TGTGCCAGCAGCCGAGGACAGGGGGCCACGGACGAGCAGTACTTC. The full variable domain, with the rest looked up from reference TRBV7-9 and TRBJ2-7, is DTGVSQNPRHKITKRGQNVTFRCDPISEHNRLYWYRQTLGQGPEFLTYFQNEAQLEKSRLLSDRFSAERPKGSFSTLEIQRTEQGDSAMYLCASSRGQGATDEQYFGPGTRLTVT.

The rearrangement links TRBV7-2 to TRBJ1-1, with 8 bases that match TRBD1. The germline gives CDR1 SGHTA, CDR2 FQGNSA. The junction had 7 bases not matched to a gene; V was cut back by 7 bases and J by 3 bases. This CDR3 region has 14 residues. The CDR3 protein is CASNLDRAYTEAFF. The CDR3 bases are TGTGCCAGCAACCTGGACAGGGCCTACACTGAAGCTTTCTTT.